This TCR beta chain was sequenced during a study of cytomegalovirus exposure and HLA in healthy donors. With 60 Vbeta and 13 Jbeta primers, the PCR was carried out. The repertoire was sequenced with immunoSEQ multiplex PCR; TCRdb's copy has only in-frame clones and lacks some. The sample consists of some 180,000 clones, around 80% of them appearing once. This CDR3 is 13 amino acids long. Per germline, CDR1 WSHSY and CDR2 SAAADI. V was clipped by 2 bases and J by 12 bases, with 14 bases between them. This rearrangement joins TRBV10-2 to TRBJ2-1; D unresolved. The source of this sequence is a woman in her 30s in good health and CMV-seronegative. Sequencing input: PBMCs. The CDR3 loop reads CASSEPVVLRQFF. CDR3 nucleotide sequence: TGCGCCAGCAGTGAGCCGGTGGTTCTTAGGCAGTTCTTC.